One sample yielded the 21 T cell receptor beta chains listed below, sequenced in a study of OX40 agonist ivuxolimab in advanced cancers. The assay was immunoSEQ multiplex PCR, and TCRdb's table has in-frame clones only and misses some. The data contain over 70,000 clones, 80% to 90% of them seen just once; the ten biggest clones take up just under 2%. Sequences were derived from CD4+ or CD8+ T cells sorted from blood, sampled in a trial of the OX40 agonist ivuxolimab. The receptors shown here come from an adult with an advanced solid tumor such as melanoma, head and neck, liver or kidney cancer.

CDR3 nucleotide sequence: TGTGCCAGTAGTATACAGGGGGTGGAAGATACGCAGTATTTT. Protein sequence: CASSIQGVEDTQYF. The chain joins TRBV19 to TRBJ2-3; 7 nucleotides align to TRBD1. Trimming took 2 bases from V and 5 from J; bases not matched to a gene: 4. The CDR3 runs 14 residues. In germline, CDR1 is LNHDA, CDR2 SQIVND (reference sequence). The complete variable domain, with remaining parts taken from reference TRBV19 and TRBJ2-3, reads DGGITQSPKYLFRKEGQNVTLSCEQNLNHDAMYWYRQDPGQGLRLIYYSQIVNDFQKGDIAEGYSVSREKKESFPLTVTSAQKNPTAFYLCASSIQGVEDTQYFGPGTRLTVL.

The rearrangement uses TRBV13 and TRBJ1-2; possibly TRBD1 for D (5 bases). Germline-derived CDR1 and CDR2 are PRHDT and FYEKMQ (reference sequence). The length of the CDR3 is 15 residues. V was cut by 1 base and J by 4 bases, with 13 bases left in between. In DNA form, the CDR3 reads TGTGCCAGCAGCTTAGCCGCGGGGGGGTTCTATGGCTACACCTTC. Translated, it gives CASSLAAGGFYGYTF.

The chain links TRBV6-5 to TRBJ2-1; D call uncertain. The V gene's germline CDR1 is MNHEY and CDR2 SVGAGI. This CDR3 has 15 residues. V was cut by 8 bases and J by 0 bases, with 14 bases left in between. The CDR3: CASCRAVSSYNEQFF. The CDR3 DNA reads TGTGCCAGCTGTAGGGCTGTTAGCTCCTACAATGAGCAGTTCTTC.

This sequence joins TRBV5-1 and TRBJ2-7; D tentatively fits TRBD1 or TRBD2 (5 bases each). Trimming took 4 bases from V and 7 from J, leaving 18 bases between them. Looked up from germline, CDR1 is SGHRS and CDR2 is YFSETQ. The CDR3 is made up of 14 amino acids. This chain's CDR3 is CASSLGPPLGEQYF. CDR3 nucleotide sequence: TGCGCCAGCAGCCTGGGACCACCTTTGGGGGAGCAGTACTTC.

The chain is built from TRBV28 and TRBJ1-6; D is ambiguous. Germline-derived CDR1 and CDR2 are MDHEN and SYDVKM. V shed 6 bases and J shed 5 bases, with 14 bases lying between them. The CDR3 has 15 amino acids. The CDR3 loop reads CASSYDGNNNSPLHF. CDR3 coding DNA: TGTGCCAGCAGCTACGATGGGAATAATAATTCACCCCTCCACTTT.

The chain's CDR3 is CATSRALRTGGNSPLHF. CDR3 bases: TGTGCCACCAGCAGAGCACTCAGGACAGGGGGAAATTCACCCCTCCACTTT. The chain combines TRBV15 with TRBJ1-6, with 10 bases fitting TRBD1. Trimming cost V 1 base and J 7 bases; bases outside gene matches: 7. The germline V gene encodes CDR1 LNHNV and CDR2 YYDKDF (reference sequence). The CDR3 is 17 residues long.

The chain carries TRBV18 and TRBJ1-5, with 7 bases matching TRBD1. Germline V gene lookup returns CDR1 KGHSH and CDR2 LQKENI. After removal of 6 bases from V and 3 bases from J, the junction contained 5 bases not matched to a gene. The CDR3 is made up of 14 amino acids. DNA for the CDR3: TGTGCCAGCTCTCCAGACAGGGACAATCAGCCCCAGCATTTT. As protein: CASSPDRDNQPQHF.

About this clone: The sample has other DNA sequences that encode this CDR3 too. This chain uses TRBV30 with TRBJ2-5; D is uncertain. V lost 0 bases, J lost 5 bases, and 4 bases lay in between. The CDR3 runs 11 residues. The germline gives CDR1 GTSNPN, CDR2 SVGIG (reference sequence). The CDR3 loop reads CAWSVGETQYF. Written as DNA, the CDR3 is TGTGCCTGGAGTGTTGGGGAGACCCAGTACTTC.

The gene calls are TRBV28 and TRBJ2-3; 7 bases match TRBD2. The CDR3 contains 14 residues. V trimming: 8 bases; J trimming: 7 bases; junction bases outside the gene matches: 12. In germline, CDR1 is MDHEN, CDR2 SYDVKM. The DNA of the CDR3 is TGTGCCAGCGAGTGGGGAGGGGACTCATATACGCAGTATTTT. Translated, it gives CASEWGGDSYTQYF.

This chain connects TRBV11-3 to TRBJ1-1, with 8 bases lining up with TRBD1. The ends lost 1 base at V and 0 bases at J; junction bases unmatched: 1. The length of the CDR3 is 15 residues. Germline lookup yields CDR1 SGHNT and CDR2 YENEEA. The CDR3 region is CASSLGTGMNTEAFF. The DNA of the CDR3 is TGTGCCAGCAGCTTAGGGACAGGGATGAACACTGAAGCTTTCTTT.

The V and J genes are TRBV2 and TRBJ1-1; weak D call: TRBD1 (6 bases). Germline V CDR1 and CDR2: SNHLY, FYNNEI. Between the trimmed V and J ends, which lost 8 bases and 5 bases, there was a span of 18 bases. The length of the CDR3 is 14 residues. CDR3 amino acids: CASCFKGGDTEAFF. In DNA form, the CDR3 reads TGTGCCAGCTGCTTCAAAGGGGGGGATACTGAAGCTTTCTTT.

The chain is built from TRBV19 and TRBJ1-2; 7 positions match TRBD1. V lost 3 bases to trimming and J lost 4 bases; unmatched junction nucleotides: 2. Germline CDR1 LNHDA, CDR2 SQIVND (reference sequence). The CDR3 runs to 13 residues. The CDR3 sequence is CASSIYRGYGYTF. CDR3 bases: TGTGCCAGTAGTATCTACAGGGGCTATGGCTACACCTTC.

The V and J genes are TRBV7-2 and TRBJ2-1; D not resolved. CDR1 is SGHTA, CDR2 FQGNSA, per germline. CDR3 length equals 11 residues. The V end was cut by 5 bases, the J end by 4 bases, with 3 bases between. This CDR3 reads CASSTYNEQFF. The CDR3 DNA reads as TGTGCCAGCAGCACTTACAATGAGCAGTTCTTC.

This sequence joins TRBV27 and TRBJ1-5; 7 nucleotides agree with TRBD1. Germline V CDR1 and CDR2: MNHEY, SMNVEV (reference sequence). The V and J ends lost 3 bases and 6 bases, in that order; junction bases with no gene match: 2. CDR3 size: 13 residues. The CDR3 spells CASSLDRFQPQHF. Here the CDR3 DNA reads TGTGCCAGCAGTTTGGACAGGTTTCAGCCCCAGCATTTT.

V is TRBV5-4 and J is TRBJ1-5; D possibly corresponds to TRBD1 (5 bases). Trimming pared 0 bases from V and 6 bases from J, leaving 10 bases between. CDR3 length: 14 amino acids. The germline V gene encodes CDR1 SGHNT and CDR2 YYREEE (reference sequence). CDR3 loop: CASSLDRSGQPQHF. CDR3 sequence (DNA): TGTGCCAGCAGCTTGGACAGGTCGGGTCAGCCCCAGCATTTT.

This sequence joins TRBV27 and TRBJ1-5; possible D gene TRBD1, 6 bases. V lost 5 bases to trimming and J lost 5 bases, with 19 bases between them. Germline CDR1 MNHEY, CDR2 SMNVEV (reference sequence). This CDR3 comprises 16 residues. The CDR3 here is CASSPDLTGYHQPQHF. The CDR3 DNA follows: TGTGCCAGCAGTCCGGACCTAACAGGGTATCATCAGCCCCAGCATTTT.

V gene TRBV19 combines with J gene TRBJ2-5; 8 positions match TRBD1. The J call is uncertain, as TRBJ2-7 better fits the DNA end. Germline values: CDR1 LNHDA, CDR2 SQIVND (reference sequence). This CDR3 is 14 amino acids long. CDR3 sequence: CASIRTGMPYEQYF. In DNA, the CDR3 is TGTGCCAGTATCCGGACAGGGATGCCCTACGAGCAGTACTTC.

In this sample, this clone turned up a few times. This chain uses TRBV10-3 with TRBJ1-1; TRBD1 matches 9 bases. CDR3 length: 15 amino acids. Trimming took 3 bases from V and 1 from J; bases not matched to a gene: 3. Per the germline V gene, CDR1 is ENHRY and CDR2 is SYGVKD. The CDR3 DNA reads as TGTGCCATCAGTGAACAGGGGGCTTGGAACACTGAAGCTTTCTTT. It specifies CAISEQGAWNTEAFF.

This clone showed up just once. This chain joins TRBV9 and TRBJ1-4, with 10 positions matching TRBD1. Germline trimming cut 2 bases from V and 7 bases from J; bases unmatched to any gene: 5. Germline CDR1 SGDLS, CDR2 YYNGEE. The CDR3 runs to 15 residues. The chain's CDR3 is CASSVSGTGVEKLFF. CDR3 DNA sequence: TGTGCCAGCAGCGTCTCCGGGACAGGGGTTGAAAAACTGTTTTTT.

This chain connects TRBV10-3 to TRBJ1-2; 7 bases are shared with TRBD1. The V segment lost 7 bases and the J segment 3 bases; nucleotides outside the gene matches: 2. CDR1 is ENHRY and CDR2 is SYGVKD in the germline V gene. This CDR3 has 12 residues. CDR3 sequence reads: CAIKGGDYGYTF. CDR3 sequence (DNA): TGTGCCATCAAAGGGGGCGACTATGGCTACACCTTC.

This clone was seen a handful of times. The chain couples TRBV30 to TRBJ2-5; D not certain. The CDR3 has 12 amino acids. Per the germline V gene, CDR1 is GTSNPN and CDR2 is SVGIG (reference sequence). Trimming stripped 0 bases from V and 5 bases from J, with 7 bases between. The CDR3 here is CAWSVYLETQYF. The DNA of the CDR3 is TGTGCCTGGAGTGTATATTTGGAGACCCAGTACTTC. The full variable domain, completed using reference TRBV30 and TRBJ2-5, is SQTIHQWPATLVQPVGSPLSLECTVEGTSNPNLYWYRQAAGRGLQLLFYSVGIGQISSEVPQNLSASRPQDRQFILSSKKLLLSDSGFYLCAWSVYLETQYFGPGTRLLVL.